The rows below give T cell receptor beta chains drawn from one sample of a study of T-cell memory formation after mild COVID-19. MiXCR was run by TCRdb on the 5' RACE reads, yielding one entry per CDR3 protein. The sample lists 390,000 or so distinct CDR3 sequences; 15% to 20% were seen once. Input material: PBMCs or a T cell subset sorted from them (not recorded which). These receptors were collected from a man aged 18 to 35 who had mild COVID-19 (a few samples of this study predate the infection). Cell type and time point are not known. Each CDR3 is given with its conserved first and last residue. The order of the fields is J gene, clone size, V gene, D gene, CDR3 length, CDR3 DNA, CDR3 protein. D genes are given only for firm matches. For some rows the clone size is stated as once, few or many, or as a class when expanded; others skip it.

j_gene: TRBJ1-2
abundance: -
v_gene: TRBV4-1
d_gene: -
len: 14
CDR3nt: TGCGCCAGCAGCCAAGCCGAGGCCTCCTATGGCTACACCTTC
CDR3aa: CASSQAEASYGYTF

j_gene: TRBJ2-7
abundance: -
v_gene: TRBV7-9
d_gene: -
len: 15
CDR3nt: TGTGCCAGCAGCCCTACAGGGTTGAGCTCCTACGAGCAGTACTTC
CDR3aa: CASSPTGLSSYEQYF

j_gene: TRBJ2-1
abundance: few
v_gene: TRBV27
d_gene: TRBD1
len: 15
CDR3nt: TGTGCCAGCAGTTTATTAGGGGACAGCGACAATGAGCAGTTCTTC
CDR3aa: CASSLLGDSDNEQFF

j_gene: TRBJ2-5
abundance: -
v_gene: TRBV28
d_gene: -
len: 13
CDR3nt: TGTGCCAGCAGTTCAACGGTTGGGGAGACCCAGTACTTC
CDR3aa: CASSSTVGETQYF

j_gene: TRBJ2-7
abundance: -
v_gene: TRBV20-1
d_gene: -
len: 15
CDR3nt: TGCAGTGCTAGAGATTTTTCGGGGGCTGCGTACGAGCAGTACTTC
CDR3aa: CSARDFSGAAYEQYF

j_gene: TRBJ1-2
abundance: few
v_gene: TRBV24-1
d_gene: -
len: 14
CDR3nt: TGTGCCACCAGTGACTCAGATCCAGGGAGTGGCTACACCTTC
CDR3aa: CATSDSDPGSGYTF

j_gene: TRBJ1-1
abundance: few
v_gene: TRBV20-1
d_gene: -
len: 15
CDR3nt: TGCAGTGCTAGATCGGGCCTGACGTTGAACACTGAAGCTTTCTTT
CDR3aa: CSARSGLTLNTEAFF

j_gene: TRBJ1-2
abundance: many
v_gene: TRBV13
d_gene: TRBD1
len: 13
CDR3nt: TGTGCCAGCAGCTTAGGGACAGGGGGTGGCTACACCTTC
CDR3aa: CASSLGTGGGYTF

j_gene: TRBJ2-1
abundance: few
v_gene: TRBV20-1
d_gene: TRBD1
len: 14
CDR3nt: TGCAGTGCCAGGAGGCAGGGGGCGCCGAATGAGCAGTTCTTC
CDR3aa: CSARRQGAPNEQFF

j_gene: TRBJ2-3
abundance: -
v_gene: TRBV4-1
d_gene: -
len: 18
CDR3nt: TGCGCCAGCAGCCAATATGGGCCTCCCATGGAAAGGACAGATACGCAGTATTTT
CDR3aa: CASSQYGPPMERTDTQYF

j_gene: TRBJ2-3
abundance: -
v_gene: TRBV9
d_gene: TRBD2
len: 15
CDR3nt: TGTGCCAGCCACACGGGACTAGCGGAAACAGATACGCAGTATTTT
CDR3aa: CASHTGLAETDTQYF

j_gene: TRBJ2-5
abundance: few
v_gene: TRBV7-2
d_gene: -
len: 13
CDR3nt: TGTGCCAGCAGCTTTGGGGTCCAAGAGACCCAGTACTTC
CDR3aa: CASSFGVQETQYF

j_gene: TRBJ2-2
abundance: few
v_gene: TRBV28
d_gene: -
len: 13
CDR3nt: TGTGCCAGCAGTTTGTACAGGGTTCGGGAGCTGTTTTTT
CDR3aa: CASSLYRVRELFF

j_gene: TRBJ2-2
abundance: -
v_gene: TRBV3-1
d_gene: TRBD1
len: 19
CDR3nt: TGTGCCAGCAGACCCCGGGACAGGGGAGTTCTCGCGAACACCGGGGAGCTGTTTTTT
CDR3aa: CASRPRDRGVLANTGELFF

j_gene: TRBJ1-5
abundance: few
v_gene: TRBV12-3/TRBV12-4
d_gene: -
len: 12
CDR3nt: TGTGCCAGCAGTTTCGCGAAACAGCCCCAGCATTTT
CDR3aa: CASSFAKQPQHF

j_gene: TRBJ1-1
abundance: -
v_gene: TRBV5-1
d_gene: -
len: 14
CDR3nt: TGCGCCAGCAGCCCTTCCCGACAGAACACTGAAGCTTTCTTT
CDR3aa: CASSPSRQNTEAFF

j_gene: TRBJ2-1
abundance: -
v_gene: TRBV12-3/TRBV12-4
d_gene: TRBD1
len: 15
CDR3nt: TGTGCCAGCAGTTTAGACGGGACAGGGACGAGTGAGCAGTTCTTC
CDR3aa: CASSLDGTGTSEQFF

j_gene: TRBJ1-1
abundance: few
v_gene: TRBV5-1
d_gene: -
len: 12
CDR3nt: TGCGCCAGCAGCAACACCGACACTGAAGCTTTCTTT
CDR3aa: CASSNTDTEAFF

j_gene: TRBJ2-3
abundance: many
v_gene: TRBV7-3
d_gene: -
len: 15
CDR3nt: TGTGCCAGCAGCATAGGACTAACTAGCACAGATACGCAGTATTTT
CDR3aa: CASSIGLTSTDTQYF

j_gene: TRBJ2-5
abundance: -
v_gene: TRBV7-2
d_gene: -
len: 14
CDR3nt: TGTGCCAGCAGCGGAGGTTGGCAGGGAGGGACCCAGTACTTC
CDR3aa: CASSGGWQGGTQYF

j_gene: TRBJ2-3
abundance: -
v_gene: TRBV25-1
d_gene: -
len: 17
CDR3nt: TGTGCCACTATAACCTTTGGACTCAGTCCTAGCACAGATACGCAGTATTTT
CDR3aa: CATITFGLSPSTDTQYF